These T cell receptor beta chains were read from a single sample in a study of cytomegalovirus exposure and HLA in healthy donors. Here immunoSEQ multiplex PCR was the method, and the copy in TCRdb shows in-frame clones only, minus some. The sample has about 110,000 clones; around four fifths are singletons. Sequencing used PBMCs. All receptors come from a woman in her thirties or forties in good health and CMV-seropositive. Each CDR3 is given with its conserved first and last residue. A D gene is named only where the DNA matches it firmly. Clone size appears in some rows only: once, few, many, or a class for an expanded clone.

D gene: .; V gene: TRBV9; clone size: .; J gene: TRBJ1-3; CDR3 protein: CASSVERGGQRIGNTIYF; CDR3 DNA: TGTGCCAGCAGCGTAGAGAGGGGGGGACAAAGGATTGGAAACACCATATATTTT
D gene: .; V gene: TRBV9; clone size: .; J gene: TRBJ2-7; CDR3 protein: CASSVLSGVRSYEQYF; CDR3 DNA: TGTGCCAGCAGCGTGCTATCCGGGGTTCGGTCCTACGAGCAGTACTTC
D gene: TRBD1; V gene: TRBV2; clone size: .; J gene: TRBJ1-4; CDR3 protein: CASSRQGGDEKLFF; CDR3 DNA: TGTGCCAGCAGTCGACAGGGGGGTGATGAAAAACTGTTTTTT
D gene: TRBD2; V gene: TRBV2; clone size: few; J gene: TRBJ2-5; CDR3 protein: CATRTSKETQYF; CDR3 DNA: TGTGCCACCAGGACTAGTAAAGAGACCCAGTACTTC
D gene: TRBD1; V gene: TRBV9; clone size: few; J gene: TRBJ1-5; CDR3 protein: CASIEQGGSNQPQHF; CDR3 DNA: TGTGCCAGCATCGAACAGGGGGGTAGCAATCAGCCCCAGCATTTT
D gene: .; V gene: TRBV5-1; clone size: .; J gene: TRBJ1-3; CDR3 protein: CASSSNLNSGNTIYF; CDR3 DNA: TGCGCCAGCAGCTCTAACCTGAACTCTGGAAACACCATATATTTT
D gene: TRBD1; V gene: TRBV2; clone size: .; J gene: TRBJ1-1; CDR3 protein: CASSRPGQGLEAFF; CDR3 DNA: TGTGCCAGCAGTCGTCCGGGACAGGGGCTTGAAGCTTTCTTT
D gene: .; V gene: TRBV19; clone size: .; J gene: TRBJ1-1; CDR3 protein: CASSKGAIPTARNTEAFF; CDR3 DNA: TGTGCCAGTAGTAAAGGGGCCATCCCCACGGCCCGGAACACTGAAGCTTTCTTT
D gene: TRBD1; V gene: TRBV2; clone size: few; J gene: TRBJ2-2; CDR3 protein: CASSREHLGVDRENTGELFF; CDR3 DNA: TGTGCCAGCAGTCGAGAACATCTTGGAGTAGACAGGGAGAACACCGGGGAGCTGTTTTTT
D gene: .; V gene: TRBV18; clone size: .; J gene: TRBJ2-7; CDR3 protein: CASSPGRPRGSYEQYF; CDR3 DNA: TGTGCCAGCTCACCAGGCAGGCCCAGGGGCTCCTACGAGCAGTACTTC
D gene: .; V gene: TRBV25-1; clone size: once; J gene: TRBJ2-5; CDR3 protein: CASSEFIRSGGETQYF; CDR3 DNA: TGTGCCAGCAGTGAATTCATCAGGAGCGGTGGAGAGACCCAGTACTTC
D gene: .; V gene: TRBV4-1; clone size: .; J gene: TRBJ1-4; CDR3 protein: CASSQGSGGPLLNEKLFF; CDR3 DNA: TGCGCCAGCAGCCAAGGTAGCGGGGGGCCTCTTCTTAATGAAAAACTGTTTTTT
D gene: TRBD1; V gene: TRBV28; clone size: .; J gene: TRBJ2-7; CDR3 protein: CASSLFWDRDYYEQYF; CDR3 DNA: TGTGCCAGCAGTTTATTTTGGGACAGGGATTACTACGAGCAGTACTTC
D gene: TRBD1; V gene: TRBV27; clone size: .; J gene: TRBJ2-7; CDR3 protein: CASSLSTGTGGTLYEQYF; CDR3 DNA: TGTGCCAGCAGTTTATCCACGGGGACAGGGGGCACCTTGTACGAGCAGTACTTC
D gene: TRBD1; V gene: TRBV11-1; clone size: .; J gene: TRBJ1-4; CDR3 protein: CASSRTGTSEKLFF; CDR3 DNA: TGTGCCAGCAGTCGGACAGGAACGAGTGAAAAACTGTTTTTT
D gene: .; V gene: TRBV7-9; clone size: .; J gene: TRBJ2-2; CDR3 protein: CASSLEGGTGELFF; CDR3 DNA: TGTGCCAGCAGCTTAGAAGGAGGAACCGGGGAGCTGTTTTTT
D gene: TRBD1; V gene: TRBV2; clone size: .; J gene: TRBJ1-1; CDR3 protein: CASRGDRGHSTEAFF; CDR3 DNA: TGTGCCAGCAGGGGAGACAGGGGGCACAGCACTGAAGCTTTCTTT
D gene: .; V gene: TRBV27; clone size: few; J gene: TRBJ1-6; CDR3 protein: CASSFPAVNSPLHF; CDR3 DNA: TGTGCCAGCAGTTTTCCCGCGGTCAATTCACCCCTCCACTTT
D gene: .; V gene: TRBV5-5; clone size: .; J gene: TRBJ2-7; CDR3 protein: CASSPGTNWNEQYF; CDR3 DNA: TGTGCCAGCAGCCCGGGGACAAATTGGAACGAGCAGTACTTC
D gene: .; V gene: TRBV9; clone size: .; J gene: TRBJ1-4; CDR3 protein: CASSARTVFNEKLFF; CDR3 DNA: TGTGCCAGCAGCGCCCGGACAGTCTTCAATGAAAAACTGTTTTTT
D gene: TRBD1; V gene: TRBV11-3; clone size: .; J gene: TRBJ1-5; CDR3 protein: CASSLGQGSNQPQHF; CDR3 DNA: TGTGCCAGCAGCTTAGGACAGGGTAGCAATCAGCCCCAGCATTTT
D gene: TRBD1; V gene: TRBV10-3; clone size: .; J gene: TRBJ1-4; CDR3 protein: CAIRDREDEKLFF; CDR3 DNA: TGTGCCATCAGGGACAGGGAGGATGAAAAACTGTTTTTT
D gene: .; V gene: TRBV19; clone size: .; J gene: TRBJ2-3; CDR3 protein: CASRPRQTDTQYF; CDR3 DNA: TGTGCCAGTAGACCTCGACAGACAGATACGCAGTATTTT
D gene: .; V gene: TRBV18; clone size: .; J gene: TRBJ1-3; CDR3 protein: CASSQAIIGINTIYF; CDR3 DNA: TGTGCCAGCTCACAGGCGATTATCGGGATAAACACCATATATTTT
D gene: .; V gene: TRBV19; clone size: .; J gene: TRBJ2-5; CDR3 protein: CASSHSGSPETQYF; CDR3 DNA: TGTGCCAGTAGTCATTCTGGGAGTCCAGAGACCCAGTACTTC
D gene: .; V gene: TRBV7-8; clone size: .; J gene: TRBJ1-6; CDR3 protein: CASSSQQGLTSPLHF; CDR3 DNA: TGTGCCAGCAGCTCCCAACAGGGCCTCACTTCACCCCTCCACTTT
D gene: .; V gene: TRBV6-6; clone size: .; J gene: TRBJ2-5; CDR3 protein: CASTVGFQETQYF; CDR3 DNA: TGTGCCAGCACCGTGGGCTTCCAAGAGACCCAGTACTTC
D gene: .; V gene: TRBV4-3; clone size: few; J gene: TRBJ2-3; CDR3 protein: CASSRQQGFSDTQYF; CDR3 DNA: TGCGCCAGCAGCCGACAACAGGGTTTCTCAGATACGCAGTATTTT
D gene: .; V gene: TRBV5-1; clone size: .; J gene: TRBJ2-3; CDR3 protein: CASSASAGTTQYF; CDR3 DNA: TGCGCCAGCAGCGCCTCCGCGGGGACTACGCAGTATTTT
D gene: TRBD1; V gene: TRBV28; clone size: .; J gene: TRBJ1-6; CDR3 protein: CASTGTGGPTSSYNSPLHF; CDR3 DNA: TGTGCCAGCACAGGCACAGGGGGCCCGACGAGCTCCTATAATTCACCCCTCCACTTT
D gene: TRBD1; V gene: TRBV28; clone size: .; J gene: TRBJ1-3; CDR3 protein: CASSPPLTGSRDTIYF; CDR3 DNA: TGTGCCAGCAGTCCCCCCCTGACAGGGAGTAGAGACACCATATATTTT
D gene: .; V gene: TRBV18; clone size: few; J gene: TRBJ1-1; CDR3 protein: CASSPIQGVGTEAFF; CDR3 DNA: TGTGCCAGCTCACCAATCCAGGGTGTTGGGACTGAAGCTTTCTTT
D gene: .; V gene: TRBV30; clone size: once; J gene: TRBJ1-2; CDR3 protein: CAHFTRREAEWPYGYTF; CDR3 DNA: TGTGCCCACTTCACGCGTCGGGAGGCGGAATGGCCCTATGGCTACACCTTC
D gene: TRBD2; V gene: TRBV29-1; clone size: .; J gene: TRBJ2-2; CDR3 protein: CSVVGLAGVPGELFF; CDR3 DNA: TGCAGCGTTGTTGGGTTAGCGGGAGTACCCGGGGAGCTGTTTTTT
D gene: TRBD2; V gene: TRBV5-1; clone size: few; J gene: TRBJ2-7; CDR3 protein: CASSFSSGGGRINEQYF; CDR3 DNA: TGCGCCAGCAGCTTCTCCTCGGGAGGCGGGAGGATAAACGAGCAGTACTTC
D gene: TRBD2; V gene: TRBV5-4; clone size: .; J gene: TRBJ2-7; CDR3 protein: CASSSPGAAGGPRYEQYF; CDR3 DNA: TGTGCCAGCAGCTCCCCGGGGGCAGCGGGGGGGCCCCGCTACGAGCAGTACTTC
D gene: .; V gene: TRBV2; clone size: .; J gene: TRBJ1-1; CDR3 protein: CASINSLNTEAFF; CDR3 DNA: TGTGCCAGCATAAACAGTCTCAACACTGAAGCTTTCTTT
D gene: .; V gene: TRBV6-1; clone size: .; J gene: TRBJ1-5; CDR3 protein: CATRAGGGQPQHF; CDR3 DNA: TGTGCCACCCGGGCAGGCGGGGGTCAGCCCCAGCATTTT
D gene: .; V gene: TRBV11-2; clone size: .; J gene: TRBJ2-1; CDR3 protein: CASGQGTYNEQFF; CDR3 DNA: TGTGCCAGCGGGCAGGGGACCTACAATGAGCAGTTCTTC
D gene: .; V gene: TRBV19; clone size: .; J gene: TRBJ1-5; CDR3 protein: CASSITPRRDQPQHF; CDR3 DNA: TGTGCCAGTAGTATAACCCCCAGGCGAGATCAGCCCCAGCATTTT
D gene: .; V gene: TRBV18; clone size: few; J gene: TRBJ2-5; CDR3 protein: CASSPLGSQETQYF; CDR3 DNA: TGTGCCAGCTCACCACTGGGCAGCCAAGAGACCCAGTACTTC
D gene: TRBD1; V gene: TRBV9; clone size: .; J gene: TRBJ2-3; CDR3 protein: CASSVVTGIGDTQYF; CDR3 DNA: TGTGCCAGCAGCGTAGTGACAGGGATTGGGGATACGCAGTATTTT
D gene: .; V gene: TRBV5-4; clone size: .; J gene: TRBJ2-4; CDR3 protein: CASSLGGRDKNIQYF; CDR3 DNA: TGTGCCAGCAGCTTGGGGGGCAGGGACAAAAACATTCAGTACTTC
D gene: .; V gene: TRBV2; clone size: .; J gene: TRBJ1-1; CDR3 protein: CASSEAEGTEAFF; CDR3 DNA: TGTGCCAGCAGTGAAGCGGAGGGCACTGAAGCTTTCTTT
D gene: .; V gene: TRBV11-2; clone size: .; J gene: TRBJ1-5; CDR3 protein: CASSLGSPGEDQPQHF; CDR3 DNA: TGTGCCAGCAGCTTAGGATCGCCCGGGGAGGATCAGCCCCAGCATTTT
D gene: .; V gene: TRBV27; clone size: .; J gene: TRBJ2-2; CDR3 protein: CASTRSHTGSSNANTGELFF; CDR3 DNA: TGTGCCAGCACCCGGTCCCATACGGGGTCCTCGAACGCGAACACCGGGGAGCTGTTTTTT
D gene: TRBD1; V gene: TRBV9; clone size: .; J gene: TRBJ1-3; CDR3 protein: CASSVARTGGSRNTIYF; CDR3 DNA: TGTGCCAGCAGCGTAGCAAGGACAGGGGGATCCAGGAACACCATATATTTT
D gene: TRBD1; V gene: TRBV7-3; clone size: .; J gene: TRBJ1-6; CDR3 protein: CASSSPPGTGGDSYNSPLHF; CDR3 DNA: TGTGCCAGCAGCTCCCCTCCCGGGACAGGGGGTGATTCCTATAATTCACCCCTCCACTTT
D gene: .; V gene: TRBV6-1; clone size: .; J gene: TRBJ2-1; CDR3 protein: CASSDLWSTYNEQFF; CDR3 DNA: TGTGCCAGCAGTGACCTCTGGTCTACTTACAATGAGCAGTTCTTC
D gene: TRBD1; V gene: TRBV7-9; clone size: few; J gene: TRBJ1-2; CDR3 protein: CASSPPRTGADYGYTF; CDR3 DNA: TGTGCCAGCAGCCCACCTCGGACAGGGGCCGACTATGGCTACACCTTC
D gene: .; V gene: TRBV2; clone size: .; J gene: TRBJ2-7; CDR3 protein: CASSPRGSEIGEQYF; CDR3 DNA: TGTGCCAGCAGCCCCCGGGGAAGCGAGATTGGCGAGCAGTACTTC
D gene: TRBD1; V gene: TRBV18; clone size: .; J gene: TRBJ2-2; CDR3 protein: CASSPGTGGTGELFF; CDR3 DNA: TGTGCCAGCTCACCAGGGACAGGGGGAACCGGGGAGCTGTTTTTT
D gene: .; V gene: TRBV6-5; clone size: few; J gene: TRBJ2-7; CDR3 protein: CATYTGTRFYEQYF; CDR3 DNA: TGTGCCACCTATACCGGGACACGGTTCTACGAGCAGTACTTC
D gene: .; V gene: TRBV5-1; clone size: .; J gene: TRBJ1-4; CDR3 protein: CVSSLDGAREKLFF; CDR3 DNA: TGCGTCAGCAGCTTGGATGGGGCCCGCGAAAAACTGTTTTTT
D gene: .; V gene: TRBV4-2; clone size: .; J gene: TRBJ2-7; CDR3 protein: CASSPWTGGKSYEQYF; CDR3 DNA: TGTGCCAGCAGCCCCTGGACTGGCGGGAAATCCTACGAGCAGTACTTC